The TCR beta chain under discussion was sequenced for a study of T cells after somatic rescue of genetic block. Germline CDR1 is LNHDA and CDR2 is SQIVND (reference sequence). This CDR3 region has 14 residues. V lost 3 bases and J 0 bases, leaving 9 bases between the germline ends. Measured with immunoSEQ multiplex PCR; TCRdb has only the in-frame clones, and not every one. The sample has 110,000 or so clones, around nine tenths seen once; the top ten hold about 1.5%. The sequence came from a woman aged 18-29 years. V is TRBV19 and J is TRBJ2-7, with D uncertain. Material for sequencing was peripheral blood mononuclear cells (PBMCs). The CDR3 region is CASSIGPSSYEQYF. CDR3 DNA sequence: TGTGCCAGTAGTATCGGCCCGAGCTCCTACGAGCAGTACTTC. The whole variable domain, filled in from reference TRBV19 and TRBJ2-7, reads DGGITQSPKYLFRKEGQNVTLSCEQNLNHDAMYWYRQDPGQGLRLIYYSQIVNDFQKGDIAEGYSVSREKKESFPLTVTSAQKNPTAFYLCASSIGPSSYEQYFGPGTRLTVT.